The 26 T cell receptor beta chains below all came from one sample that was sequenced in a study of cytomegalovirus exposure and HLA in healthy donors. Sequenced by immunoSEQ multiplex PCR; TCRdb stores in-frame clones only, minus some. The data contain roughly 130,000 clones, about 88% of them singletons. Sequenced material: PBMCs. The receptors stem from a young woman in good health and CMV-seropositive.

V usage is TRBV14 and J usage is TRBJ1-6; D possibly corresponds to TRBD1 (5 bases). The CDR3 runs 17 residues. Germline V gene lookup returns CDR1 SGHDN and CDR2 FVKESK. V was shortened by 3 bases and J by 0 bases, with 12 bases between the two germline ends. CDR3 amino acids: CASSQSRGSSYNSPLHF. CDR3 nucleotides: TGTGCCAGCAGCCAGTCACGGGGGAGCTCCTATAATTCACCCCTCCACTTT.

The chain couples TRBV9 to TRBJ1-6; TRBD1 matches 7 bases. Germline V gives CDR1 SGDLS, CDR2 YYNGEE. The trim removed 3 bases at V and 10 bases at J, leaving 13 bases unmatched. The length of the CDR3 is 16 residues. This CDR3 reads CASSGNTDRLRSPLHF. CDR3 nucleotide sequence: TGTGCCAGCAGCGGGAATACGGACAGGCTGCGCTCACCCCTCCACTTT.

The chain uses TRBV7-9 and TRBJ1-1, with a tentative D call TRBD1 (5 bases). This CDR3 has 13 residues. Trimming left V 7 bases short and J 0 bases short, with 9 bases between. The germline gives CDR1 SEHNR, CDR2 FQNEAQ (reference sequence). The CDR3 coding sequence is TGTGCCAGCAACCCGACAGTGAACACTGAAGCTTTCTTT. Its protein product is CASNPTVNTEAFF. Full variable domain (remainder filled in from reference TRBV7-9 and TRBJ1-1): DTGVSQNPRHKITKRGQNVTFRCDPISEHNRLYWYRQTLGQGPEFLTYFQNEAQLEKSRLLSDRFSAERPKGSFSTLEIQRTEQGDSAMYLCASNPTVNTEAFFGQGTRLTVV.

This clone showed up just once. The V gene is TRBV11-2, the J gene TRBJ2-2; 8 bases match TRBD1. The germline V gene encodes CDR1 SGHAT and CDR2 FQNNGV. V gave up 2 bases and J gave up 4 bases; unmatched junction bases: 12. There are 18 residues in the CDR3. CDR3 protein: CASSLSVYRTGTTGELFF. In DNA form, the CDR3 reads TGTGCCAGCAGCTTATCGGTCTATCGGACAGGGACCACCGGGGAGCTGTTTTTT. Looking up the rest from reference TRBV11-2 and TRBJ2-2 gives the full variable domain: EAGVAQSPRYKIIEKRQSVAFWCNPISGHATLYWYQQILGQGPKLLIQFQNNGVVDDSQLPKDRFSAERLKGVDSTLKIQPAKLEDSAVYLCASSLSVYRTGTTGELFFGEGSRLTVL.

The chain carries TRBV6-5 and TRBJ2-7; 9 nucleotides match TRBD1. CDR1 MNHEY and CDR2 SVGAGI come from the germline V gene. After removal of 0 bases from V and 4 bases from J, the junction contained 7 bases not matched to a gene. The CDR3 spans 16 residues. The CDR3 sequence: CASSYSQQGALYEQYF. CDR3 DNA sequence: TGTGCCAGCAGTTACTCGCAACAGGGGGCTTTATACGAGCAGTACTTC.

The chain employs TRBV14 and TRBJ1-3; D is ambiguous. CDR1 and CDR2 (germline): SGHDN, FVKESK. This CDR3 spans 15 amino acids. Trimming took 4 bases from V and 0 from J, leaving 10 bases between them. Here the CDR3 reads CASSPFYSSGNTIYF. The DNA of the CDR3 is TGTGCCAGCAGCCCCTTCTACTCCTCTGGAAACACCATATATTTT.

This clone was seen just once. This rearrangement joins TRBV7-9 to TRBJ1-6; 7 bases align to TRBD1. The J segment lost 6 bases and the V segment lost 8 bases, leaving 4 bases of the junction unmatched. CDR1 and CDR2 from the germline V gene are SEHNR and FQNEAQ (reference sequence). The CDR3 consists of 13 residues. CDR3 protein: CASGGQPNSPLHF. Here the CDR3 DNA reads TGTGCCAGCGGGGGACAGCCTAATTCACCCCTCCACTTT.

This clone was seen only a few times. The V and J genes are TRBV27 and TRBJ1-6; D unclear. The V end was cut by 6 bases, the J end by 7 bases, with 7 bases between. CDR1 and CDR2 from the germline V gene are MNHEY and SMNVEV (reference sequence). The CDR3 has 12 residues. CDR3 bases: TGTGCCAGCAGCGAGGGCAATTCACCCCTCCACTTT. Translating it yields CASSEGNSPLHF.

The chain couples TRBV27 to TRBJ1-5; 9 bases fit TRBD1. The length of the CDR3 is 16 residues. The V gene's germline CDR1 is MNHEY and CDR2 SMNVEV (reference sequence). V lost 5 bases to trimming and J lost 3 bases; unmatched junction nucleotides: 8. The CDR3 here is CASSAVGQGFNQPQHF. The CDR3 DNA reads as TGTGCCAGCAGTGCCGTTGGACAGGGGTTCAATCAGCCCCAGCATTTT.

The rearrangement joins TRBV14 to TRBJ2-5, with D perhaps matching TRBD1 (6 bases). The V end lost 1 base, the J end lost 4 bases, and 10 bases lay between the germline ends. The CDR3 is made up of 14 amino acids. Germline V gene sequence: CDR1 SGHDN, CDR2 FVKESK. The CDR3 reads CASSQVRGTETQYF. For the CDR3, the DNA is TGTGCCAGCAGCCAAGTCAGGGGAACAGAGACCCAGTACTTC.

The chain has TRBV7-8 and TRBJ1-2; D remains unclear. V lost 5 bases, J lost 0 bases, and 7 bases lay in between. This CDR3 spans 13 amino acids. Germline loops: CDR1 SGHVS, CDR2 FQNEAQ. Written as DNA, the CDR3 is TGTGCCAGCAGCCAGGATGCTAACTATGGCTACACCTTC. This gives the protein CASSQDANYGYTF.

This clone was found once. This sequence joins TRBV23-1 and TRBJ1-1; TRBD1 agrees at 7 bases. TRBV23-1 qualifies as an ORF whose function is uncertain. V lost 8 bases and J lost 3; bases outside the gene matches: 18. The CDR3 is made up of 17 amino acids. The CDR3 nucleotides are TGCGCCAGCCGACTACAGGGGCTCGGTCCTCAGGACACTGAAGCTTTCTTT. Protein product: CASRLQGLGPQDTEAFF.

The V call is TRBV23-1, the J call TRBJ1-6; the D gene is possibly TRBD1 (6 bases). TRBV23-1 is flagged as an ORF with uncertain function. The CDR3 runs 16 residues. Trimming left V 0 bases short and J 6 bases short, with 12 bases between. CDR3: CASSQSPGQPNSPLHF. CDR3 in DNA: TGCGCCAGCAGTCAATCTCCAGGACAGCCTAATTCACCCCTCCACTTT.

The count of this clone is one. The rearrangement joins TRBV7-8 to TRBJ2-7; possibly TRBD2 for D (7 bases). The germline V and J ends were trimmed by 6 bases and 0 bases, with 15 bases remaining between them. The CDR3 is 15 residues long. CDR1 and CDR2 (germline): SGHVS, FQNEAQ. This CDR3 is CASSYGRGASYEQYF. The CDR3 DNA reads TGTGCCAGCAGTTATGGGAGGGGGGCCTCCTACGAGCAGTACTTC.

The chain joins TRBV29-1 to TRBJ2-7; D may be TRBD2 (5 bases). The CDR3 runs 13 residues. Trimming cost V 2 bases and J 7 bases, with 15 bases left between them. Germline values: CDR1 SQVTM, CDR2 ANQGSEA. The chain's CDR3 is CSVETTGRGEQYF. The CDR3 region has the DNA TGCAGCGTTGAAACAACTGGGCGCGGGGAGCAGTACTTC.

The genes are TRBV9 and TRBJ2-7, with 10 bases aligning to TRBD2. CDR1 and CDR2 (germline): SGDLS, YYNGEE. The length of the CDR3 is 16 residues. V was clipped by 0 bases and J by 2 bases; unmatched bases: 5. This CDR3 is CASSVGASGGTYEQYF. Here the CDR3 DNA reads TGTGCCAGCAGCGTAGGGGCTAGCGGGGGAACCTACGAGCAGTACTTC.

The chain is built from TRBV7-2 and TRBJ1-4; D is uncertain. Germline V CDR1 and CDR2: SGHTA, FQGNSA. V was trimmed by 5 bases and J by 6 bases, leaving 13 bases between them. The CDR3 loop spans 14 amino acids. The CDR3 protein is CASSPVHPDEKLFF. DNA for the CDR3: TGTGCCAGCAGCCCCGTTCATCCGGATGAAAAACTGTTTTTT.

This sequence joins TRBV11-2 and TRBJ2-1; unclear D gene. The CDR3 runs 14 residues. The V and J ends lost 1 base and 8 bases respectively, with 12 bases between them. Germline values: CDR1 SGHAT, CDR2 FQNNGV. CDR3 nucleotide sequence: TGTGCCAGCAGCTTAGTGGTAGCTCCGGATGAGCAGTTCTTC. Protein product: CASSLVVAPDEQFF.

The CDR3 region has the DNA TGCGCCAGCAGCATGGGGGCAACGAGCTCTGGAAACACCATATATTTT. Its translation is CASSMGATSSGNTIYF. J is TRBJ1-3 and V is TRBV5-1; tentatively, D is TRBD1 (6 bases). CDR1 is SGHRS and CDR2 is YFSETQ in the germline V gene. The CDR3 totals 16 residues. V shed 4 bases and J shed 0 bases, with 14 bases lying between them.

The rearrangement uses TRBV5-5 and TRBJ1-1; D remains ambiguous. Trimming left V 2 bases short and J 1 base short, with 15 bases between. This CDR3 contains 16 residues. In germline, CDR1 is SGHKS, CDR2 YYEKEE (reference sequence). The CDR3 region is CASSFGVGLENTEAFF. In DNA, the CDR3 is TGTGCCAGCAGCTTCGGTGTCGGACTGGAGAACACTGAAGCTTTCTTT. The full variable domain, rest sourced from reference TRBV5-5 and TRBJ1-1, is DAGVTQSPTHLIKTRGQQVTLRCSPISGHKSVSWYQQVLGQGPQFIFQYYEKEERGRGNFPDRFSARQFPNYSSELNVNALLLGDSALYLCASSFGVGLENTEAFFGQGTRLTVV.

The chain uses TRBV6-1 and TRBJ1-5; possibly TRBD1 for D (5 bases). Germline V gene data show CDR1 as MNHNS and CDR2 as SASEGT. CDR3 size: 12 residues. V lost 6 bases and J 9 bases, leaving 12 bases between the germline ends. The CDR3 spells CASSPGGGPQHF. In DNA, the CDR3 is TGTGCCAGCAGCCCCGGGGGGGGGCCCCAGCATTTT.

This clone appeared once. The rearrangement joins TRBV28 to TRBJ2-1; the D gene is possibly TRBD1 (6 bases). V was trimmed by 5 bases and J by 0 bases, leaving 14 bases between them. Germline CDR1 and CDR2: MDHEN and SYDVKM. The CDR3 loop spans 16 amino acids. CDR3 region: CASSPNRASSYNEQFF. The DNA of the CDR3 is TGTGCCAGCAGTCCTAACAGGGCGAGCTCCTACAATGAGCAGTTCTTC.

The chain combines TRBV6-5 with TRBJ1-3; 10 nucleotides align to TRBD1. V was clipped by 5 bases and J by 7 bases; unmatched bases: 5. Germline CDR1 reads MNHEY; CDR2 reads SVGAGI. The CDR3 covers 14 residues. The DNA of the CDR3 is TGTGCCAGCAGTGGGCCGGGACAGGGGAACACCATATATTTT. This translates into CASSGPGQGNTIYF.

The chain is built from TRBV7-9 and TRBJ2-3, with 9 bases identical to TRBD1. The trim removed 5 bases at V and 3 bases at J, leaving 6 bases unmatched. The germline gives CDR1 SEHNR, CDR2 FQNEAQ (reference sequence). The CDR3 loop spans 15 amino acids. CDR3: CASSQQGAGTDTQYF. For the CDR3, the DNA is TGTGCCAGCAGCCAACAGGGGGCTGGGACAGATACGCAGTATTTT.

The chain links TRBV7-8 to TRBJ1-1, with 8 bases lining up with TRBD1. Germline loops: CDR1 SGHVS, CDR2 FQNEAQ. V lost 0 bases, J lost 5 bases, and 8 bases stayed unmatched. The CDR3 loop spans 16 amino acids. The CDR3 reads CASSLAGQGRGTEAFF. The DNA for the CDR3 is TGTGCCAGCAGCTTAGCCGGACAGGGAAGGGGGACTGAAGCTTTCTTT.

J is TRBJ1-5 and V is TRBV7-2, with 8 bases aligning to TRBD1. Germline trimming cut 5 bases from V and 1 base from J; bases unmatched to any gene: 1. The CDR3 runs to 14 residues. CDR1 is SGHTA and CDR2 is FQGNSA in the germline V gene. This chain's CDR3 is CASSNRGSNQPQHF. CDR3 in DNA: TGTGCCAGCAGCAACAGGGGGAGCAATCAGCCCCAGCATTTT. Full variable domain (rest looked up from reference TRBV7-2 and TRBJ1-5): GAGVSQSPSNKVTEKGKDVELRCDPISGHTALYWYRQSLGQGLEFLIYFQGNSAPDKSGLPSDRFSAERTGGSVSTLTIQRTQQEDSAVYLCASSNRGSNQPQHFGDGTRLSIL.